These 21 T cell receptor beta chains were sequenced from one sample in a study of T cells in tuberculosis. The table came from immunoSEQ multiplex PCR; TCRdb's copy has only in-frame clones and leaves some out. The sample carries nearly 60,000 clones, nearly 90% recorded once. Thawed, overnight-rested PBMC were stained with GMM-loaded CD1B tetramer, viability dye and anti-CD3, then sorted. The CD1B tetramers carried C32 glucose monomycolate purified from Rhodococcus equi. Sequencing input: CD1b-GMM tetramer-negative cells sorted from PBMCs. Receptors originate from an adult woman with latent tuberculosis.

The chain carries TRBV2 and TRBJ2-2; D gene uncertain. Germline-derived CDR1 and CDR2 are SNHLY and FYNNEI. Deletions cut 7 bases from V and 2 bases from J, with 11 bases between. The CDR3 is 14 residues long. As DNA, the CDR3 is TGTGCCAGCAATCCCGGTAGAAACACCGGGGAGCTGTTTTTT. This encodes CASNPGRNTGELFF.

V and J are TRBV13 and TRBJ2-7; 9 bases align to TRBD2. The CDR3 totals 15 residues. Looked up from germline, CDR1 is PRHDT and CDR2 is FYEKMQ (reference sequence). Trimming cost V 2 bases and J 2 bases; bases outside gene matches: 4. This CDR3 reads CASSLSTSGTYEQYF. CDR3 coding DNA: TGTGCCAGCAGCTTATCGACTAGCGGTACCTACGAGCAGTACTTC.

This chain links TRBV27 with TRBJ2-5; D ambiguous. Trimming stripped 2 bases from V and 3 bases from J, with 4 bases between. The germline CDR1 and CDR2 sequences are MNHEY and SMNVEV (reference sequence). The CDR3 length is 12 residues. DNA for the CDR3: TGTGCCAGCAGTTTAATCGAAGAGACCCAGTACTTC. Translated: CASSLIEETQYF.

The rearrangement joins TRBV5-6 to TRBJ2-3, with D tentatively TRBD1 (6 bases). V lost 4 bases, J lost 2 bases, and 17 bases lay in between. The CDR3 loop spans 16 amino acids. Looked up from germline, CDR1 is SGHDT and CDR2 is YYEEEE. The CDR3 DNA reads TGTGCCAGCAGCCCAGGGGAGTGGGAGTTCACAGATACGCAGTATTTT. Translated, it gives CASSPGEWEFTDTQYF.

The chain carries TRBV7-8 and TRBJ2-7; 8 bases map to TRBD1. The J segment lost 1 base and the V segment lost 5 bases, leaving 13 bases of the junction unmatched. CDR1 is SGHVS and CDR2 is FQNEAQ in the germline V gene. This CDR3 region has 17 residues. The CDR3 coding sequence is TGTGCCAGCAGCCCACGCCTCCGGGACAGGTCGTCCTACGAGCAGTACTTC. Protein: CASSPRLRDRSSYEQYF.

About this clone itself: Other DNA sequences from this sample encode an identical CDR3 as well. This chain links TRBV4-1 with TRBJ1-1; no reliable D call. Trimming pared 0 bases from V and 3 bases from J, leaving 5 bases between. CDR1 and CDR2 (germline): MGHRA, YSYEKL. This CDR3 contains 13 residues. CDR3 residues: CASSQDRDTEAFF. In DNA form, the CDR3 reads TGCGCCAGCAGCCAAGATCGGGACACTGAAGCTTTCTTT.

This chain uses TRBV27 with TRBJ2-7, with D tentatively TRBD1 (5 bases). From germline, CDR1 is MNHEY and CDR2 SMNVEV (reference sequence). CDR3 length equals 12 residues. The germline V and J ends were trimmed by 5 bases and 5 bases, with 10 bases remaining between them. The CDR3 region is CASSPGIHEQYF. In DNA, the CDR3 is TGTGCCAGCAGTCCAGGGATACACGAGCAGTACTTC.

The chain combines TRBV9 with TRBJ1-2; TRBD1 matches at 9 bases. This CDR3 has 14 residues. Germline values: CDR1 SGDLS, CDR2 YYNGEE. The J segment lost 4 bases and the V segment lost 3 bases, leaving 4 bases of the junction unmatched. CDR3 region: CASSAGTGIYGYTF. The DNA of the CDR3 is TGTGCCAGCAGCGCCGGGACAGGGATCTATGGCTACACCTTC.

This clone is a singleton in its sample. This chain links TRBV28 with TRBJ2-3; D remains unclear. V lost 6 bases, J lost 2 bases, and 15 bases lay in between. CDR1 and CDR2 from the germline V gene are MDHEN and SYDVKM. The CDR3 has 15 residues. CDR3 sequence: CASSRVSRTTDTQYF. The CDR3 DNA is TGTGCCAGCAGCCGGGTTTCCCGAACCACAGATACGCAGTATTTT.

The chain joins TRBV28 to TRBJ1-2; no clear D gene. Trimming stripped 5 bases from V and 6 bases from J, with 13 bases between. Per germline, CDR1 MDHEN and CDR2 SYDVKM. CDR3 length: 13 residues. The CDR3 protein is CASSTHAFNGYTF. The CDR3, as DNA: TGTGCCAGCAGTACCCATGCGTTTAATGGCTACACCTTC.

The gene calls are TRBV4-1 and TRBJ2-3; maybe TRBD1 (7 bases). CDR1 MGHRA and CDR2 YSYEKL come from the germline V gene. The V end was cut by 1 base, the J end by 1 base, with 18 bases between. This CDR3 region has 18 residues. CDR3 DNA: TGCGCCAGCAGCCAAGGGTTAGTGAGGAGGGGGCGCACAGATACGCAGTATTTT. Its protein product is CASSQGLVRRGRTDTQYF.

V is TRBV27 and J is TRBJ1-1; D not resolved. CDR3 length: 14 residues. The germline V and J ends were trimmed by 3 bases and 4 bases, with 12 bases remaining between them. Germline CDR1 MNHEY, CDR2 SMNVEV (reference sequence). DNA of the CDR3: TGTGCCAGCAGTTTTCATTCAGAATCCACTGAAGCTTTCTTT. It is translated as CASSFHSESTEAFF.

This chain links TRBV12-5 with TRBJ2-7; TRBD2 might be the D (6 bases). Trimming shortened V by 4 bases and J by 7 bases, and 11 bases separated the two germline ends. Germline V gene sequence: CDR1 LGHNT, CDR2 FRNRAP. This CDR3 has 12 residues. The CDR3: CASGSAGGEQYF. DNA of the CDR3: TGTGCTAGTGGTTCCGCTGGGGGGGAGCAGTACTTC.

The chain joins TRBV4-3 to TRBJ2-7; a possible D gene is TRBD2 (5 bases). Germline V gene sequence: CDR1 LGHNA, CDR2 YSLEER. The CDR3 has 18 residues. V was pared by 0 bases and J by 1 base, with 19 bases between. CDR3: CASSQEVGRGDLSYEQYF. CDR3 bases: TGCGCCAGCAGCCAAGAGGTGGGTCGGGGAGACCTTTCCTACGAGCAGTACTTC.

The chain carries TRBV5-5 and TRBJ1-2; D possibly corresponds to TRBD1 (6 bases). CDR3 size: 17 residues. V lost 2 bases and J 8 bases, leaving 25 bases between the germline ends. Germline V CDR1 and CDR2: SGHKS, YYEKEE (reference sequence). CDR3 region: CASSFYTSGGMGGGYTF. CDR3 nucleotides: TGTGCCAGCAGCTTTTATACATCCGGGGGCATGGGAGGGGGCTACACCTTC.

This clone was counted once. The rearrangement uses TRBV5-4 and TRBJ1-2; unclear D gene. Germline loops: CDR1 SGHNT, CDR2 YYREEE (reference sequence). CDR3 size: 12 residues. V was clipped by 4 bases and J by 5 bases, with 9 bases between them. The CDR3 sequence is CASSGDFYGYTF. For the CDR3, the DNA is TGTGCCAGCAGCGGTGACTTTTATGGCTACACCTTC.

The chain couples TRBV2 to TRBJ2-2, with D perhaps TRBD2 (7 bases). This CDR3 has 14 residues. CDR1 SNHLY and CDR2 FYNNEI come from the germline V gene. V was pared by 6 bases and J by 5 bases, with 13 bases between. CDR3 nucleotide sequence: TGTGCCAGCAGACGGGGGGCTCCGACCGGGGAGCTGTTTTTT. Protein: CASRRGAPTGELFF.

V is TRBV19 and J is TRBJ2-2, with 9 bases lining up with TRBD1. With V trimmed by 6 bases and J by 5 bases, 7 bases remained unmatched. Germline assignment: CDR1 LNHDA and CDR2 SQIVND (reference sequence). The CDR3 loop spans 15 amino acids. CDR3 loop: CASSPRDRETGELFF. For the CDR3, the DNA is TGTGCCAGTAGCCCTCGGGACAGGGAGACCGGGGAGCTGTTTTTT.

The V gene is TRBV4-1, the J gene TRBJ1-6; 7 positions match TRBD1. The V gene end was trimmed by 6 bases and the J gene end by 10 bases; junction bases not matched to a gene: 9. The CDR3 runs 14 residues. CDR1 and CDR2 (germline): MGHRA, YSYEKL. The CDR3 reads CASRRDRDGSPLHF. For the CDR3, the DNA is TGCGCCAGCAGGAGAGACAGGGACGGCTCACCCCTCCACTTT.

The rearrangement joins TRBV6-5 to TRBJ2-6; a possible D gene is TRBD1 (6 bases). The V gene lost 9 bases and the J gene lost 3 bases, with 12 bases spanning the gap. Germline loops: CDR1 MNHEY, CDR2 SVGAGI. This CDR3 comprises 14 residues. CDR3 DNA: TGTGCCAGTAAACAGGGTGGTGGGGCCAACGTCCTGACTTTC. Translating it yields CASKQGGGANVLTF.

This clone has just a few counts. The V gene is TRBV6-1, the J gene TRBJ2-7; a weak D match, TRBD1 (6 bases). The germline V gene encodes CDR1 MNHNS and CDR2 SASEGT. The V and J ends lost 5 bases and 6 bases respectively, with 17 bases between them. CDR3 length: 14 amino acids. CDR3 sequence: CASSTGSATVEQYF. The CDR3 bases are TGTGCCAGCAGTACAGGGTCAGCAACGGTCGAGCAGTACTTC.